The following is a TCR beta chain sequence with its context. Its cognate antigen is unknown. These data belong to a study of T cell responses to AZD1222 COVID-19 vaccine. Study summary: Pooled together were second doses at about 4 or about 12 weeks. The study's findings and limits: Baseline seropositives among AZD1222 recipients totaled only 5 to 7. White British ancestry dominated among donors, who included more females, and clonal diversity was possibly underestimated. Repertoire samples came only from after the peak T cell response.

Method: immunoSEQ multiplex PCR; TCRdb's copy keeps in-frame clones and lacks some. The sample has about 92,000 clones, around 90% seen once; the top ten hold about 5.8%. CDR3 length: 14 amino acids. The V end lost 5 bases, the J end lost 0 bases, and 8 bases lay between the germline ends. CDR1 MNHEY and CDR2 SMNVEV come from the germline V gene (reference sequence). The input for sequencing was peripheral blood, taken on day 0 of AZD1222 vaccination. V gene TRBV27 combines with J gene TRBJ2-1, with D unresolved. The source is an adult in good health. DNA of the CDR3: TGTGCCAGCAGTCCTAGTGACTCCTACAATGAGCAGTTCTTC. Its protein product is CASSPSDSYNEQFF.